This is a list of T cell receptor beta chains from one sample in a study of T cells after posttransplantation cyclophosphamide. This table comes from immunoSEQ multiplex PCR, and its TCRdb copy is limited to in-frame clones, with some not included. The sample yields approximately 27,000 clones, without any singletons. The sample was PBMCs. The receptors derive from a man over 45 in good health, CMV-negative, and a related stem cell transplant donor. The CDR3 runs from the conserved cysteine through the conserved F or W. A D gene is named only where the DNA matches it firmly. A row's size may be missing; if present it is once, few, many or a size class.

clone_size j_call d_call v_call cdr3_nt cdr3_aa
many TRBJ2-2 . TRBV7-9 TGTGCCAGCAGCTTCCTACAGGGTAGGGCCGGGGAGCTGTTTTTT CASSFLQGRAGELFF
many TRBJ2-6 . TRBV5-1 TGCGCCAGCAGCTTGCATCCTTGGGCTAGCGAAAGCTCTGGGGCCAACGTCCTGACTTTC CASSLHPWASESSGANVLTF
many TRBJ1-5 . TRBV5-4 TGTGCCAGCAGCTGGGGGGGGCCCCAGCATTTT CASSWGGPQHF
many TRBJ2-3 TRBD2 TRBV11-2 TGTGCCAGCAGCTTGATTAGCGGGAGCACAGATACGCAGTATTTT CASSLISGSTDTQYF
many TRBJ1-4 . TRBV19 TGTGCCAGTAGTACTCAGGGGAATGAAAAACTGTTTTTT CASSTQGNEKLFF
. TRBJ2-3 . TRBV5-6 TGTGTCAGCAGCTTTTCGGCAGGGCGCACAGATACGCAGTATTTT CVSSFSAGRTDTQYF
many TRBJ1-1 . TRBV27 TGTGCCAGCAGTTTATCAGGGAGTGGGAGCACTGAAGCTTTCTTT CASSLSGSGSTEAFF
many TRBJ2-2 TRBD2 TRBV5-6 TGTGCCAGCAGCTTGAAACGCGGGGGGGGCACCGGGGAGCTGTTTTTT CASSLKRGGGTGELFF
many TRBJ2-3 TRBD2 TRBV6-6 TGTGCCAGCGCGCGGGAGGGCCGGGCAGATACGCAGTATTTT CASAREGRADTQYF
many TRBJ2-1 . TRBV7-2 TGTGCCAGCAGCTTAGCGCCAGGGCCCAACAATGAGCAGTTCTTC CASSLAPGPNNEQFF
many TRBJ1-2 TRBD1 TRBV6-5 TGTGCCAGCAGCGAGGACAGGTGGTCTCCCGAAGGCTACACCTTC CASSEDRWSPEGYTF
many TRBJ1-5 TRBD1 TRBV6-4 TGTGCCAGCAGCAAAAAGGACAGGCCGAAGACCTATAGCAATCAGCCCCAGCATTTT CASSKKDRPKTYSNQPQHF
many TRBJ1-6 TRBD1 TRBV11-2 TGTGCCAGCAGCAGGGGACAGGGGGCGCGAGCTTCACCCCTCCACTTT CASSRGQGARASPLHF
many TRBJ1-1 TRBD1 TRBV18 TGTGCCAGCTCACCAGGACAGGGGGCCACTGAAGCTTTCTTT CASSPGQGATEAFF
many TRBJ2-1 TRBD2 TRBV5-1 TGCGCCAGCAGCAGTAGCGGGGAGCAGTTCTTC CASSSSGEQFF
many TRBJ2-5 TRBD2 TRBV2 TGTGCCAGCAGTCGACTAGCGGTGCAAGAGACCCAGTACTTC CASSRLAVQETQYF
many TRBJ1-4 TRBD1 TRBV5-4 TGTGCCAGCAGCTCGGGACAGAATAATGAAAAACTGTTTTTT CASSSGQNNEKLFF
few TRBJ2-7 . TRBV11-3 TGTGCCAGCAGCTTGCAGGGCTCCTACGAGCAGTACTTC CASSLQGSYEQYF
many TRBJ2-6 . TRBV28 TGTGCCACGGAGGTCCGGGGGTACTCTGGGGCCAACGTCCTGACTTTC CATEVRGYSGANVLTF
. TRBJ2-5 . TRBV7-3 TGTGCCAGCAGCTCCACGGGACTGGTTGGGGAGGCCCAGTACTTC CASSSTGLVGEAQYF
many TRBJ1-2 TRBD1 TRBV5-1 TGCGCCAGCAGATCCGGGACAGGGGATGGCTACACCTTC CASRSGTGDGYTF
many TRBJ2-1 . TRBV14 TGTGCCAGCAGCCGGCAGGGGGGCGCAAATGAGCAGTTCTTC CASSRQGGANEQFF
many TRBJ1-4 TRBD1 TRBV7-2 TGTGCCAGCAGCTTAGGAGGACAGGGTTCACTGTTTTTT CASSLGGQGSLFF
many TRBJ2-1 . TRBV7-9 TGTGCCAGCAGCAAGGGGACCTACAATGAGCAGTTCTTC CASSKGTYNEQFF
. TRBJ2-2 TRBD2 TRBV18 TGTGCCAGCTCACCACAATATTTAGCGGGGAACACCGGGGAGCTGTTTTTT CASSPQYLAGNTGELFF
few TRBJ2-5 . TRBV27 TGTGCCAGCAGCTGGATGAGGCAAGAGACCCAGTACTTC CASSWMRQETQYF
many TRBJ1-1 TRBD1 TRBV10-1 TGCGCCAGCAGTGACGGACAGGGCACTGAAGCTTTCTTT CASSDGQGTEAFF
few TRBJ1-1 . TRBV6-6 TGTGCCAGCAGTTACTACGTCGAGGCTGAAGCTTTCTTT CASSYYVEAEAFF
many TRBJ2-4 TRBD2 TRBV28 TGTGCCAGCAGGCCAGCGGGGAGTCTAGCCAAAAACATTCAGTACTTC CASRPAGSLAKNIQYF
many TRBJ2-7 TRBD2 TRBV11-3 TGTGCCAGCAGCTTAATAGGGGAGGGCGAGCAGTACTTC CASSLIGEGEQYF
medium-sized TRBJ1-1 . TRBV6-6 TGTGCCAGCAGTTACTCGACAGGGAACACTGAAGCTTTCTTT CASSYSTGNTEAFF
many TRBJ2-7 TRBD1 TRBV5-6 TGTGCCAGCAGCGGACAGGAAACTTACGAGCAGTACTTC CASSGQETYEQYF
many TRBJ2-7 . TRBV18 TGTGCCAGCTCACCCAGTCAGGGAGGTGCGACCTACGAGCAGTACTTC CASSPSQGGATYEQYF
. TRBJ2-7 . TRBV7-2 TGTGCCAGCAGCCCCCCCGGGGGGCCCAGCGAGCAGTACTTC CASSPPGGPSEQYF
many TRBJ2-7 TRBD2 TRBV18 TGTGCCAGCTCACCCCAGGGACTAGCCGTCTACGAGCAGTACTTC CASSPQGLAVYEQYF
many TRBJ2-3 TRBD1 TRBV27 TGTGCCAGCAGACTTCCGACAGGGACGACAGATACGCAGTATTTT CASRLPTGTTDTQYF
many TRBJ1-3 . TRBV28 TGTGCCAGCAGTTTCGCGGGTAGAGACACCATATATTTT CASSFAGRDTIYF
many TRBJ2-1 TRBD2 TRBV9 TGTGCCAGCAGCGGACTAGCGGGGCTAGGGCAGTTCTTC CASSGLAGLGQFF